The entry below gives a single TCR beta chain sequence along with its context. There is no known antigen for this receptor. No base quality information exists; no much larger clone differs at one position. There are 15 amino acids in the CDR3, from cysteine to phenylalanine inclusive. Here the CDR3 DNA is all that survives: 45 bases in frame from base 1. CDR1 and CDR2, per the germline V gene, are MNHEY and SVGAGI. At the junction V is shortened by 8 bases and J by 8 bases; bases outside the gene matches: 15. The source of the sample is a study of vaccination effects on CD4 cells after COVID-19 (dated by TCRdb to between 2021 and 2024). A note on the overall study: Each participant got two doses of an mRNA SARS-CoV-2 vaccine, either BNT162b2 or mRNA-1273. The full study included roughly 10 COVID-19 convalescent patients and several SARS-CoV-2-naive healthy vaccine recipients. The Oncomine TCR Beta short-read assay on an Illumina iSeq 100 was used to sequence cultures from other donors in the study. SARS-CoV-2 spike-specific CD4+ TCR repertoires were compared before and after mRNA vaccination in COVID-19 convalescent patients and in infection-naive vaccine recipients.

On the study overall, not on this receptor specifically: Marked clonal contraction was observed in both infection-induced and vaccine-induced clones at late post-vaccination timepoints, consistent with waning T cell responses. The study was limited by a small number of convalescent patients, and early post-infection timepoints were lacking. In healthy vaccine recipients, vaccine-induced clones were almost all SARS-CoV-2 mono-reactive, with only 1 of 255 cross-reactive with common cold coronaviruses.

The ViraFEST assay stimulated PBMC with viral peptide pools and then used TCR sequencing to identify antigen-specific CD4+ T cell clonotypes by expansion. After more than nine days of culture, CD4+ T cells were isolated with the EasySep CD4+ T cell isolation kit. The absence of prior SARS-CoV-2 infection in healthy vaccine recipients was confirmed by negative nucleocapsid antibodies before and after vaccination. Under 2.5 million PBMC per well were cultured with approximately 10 ug/ml peptides in IMDM containing around 5.3% human AB serum, roughly 10 IU/ml IL-2 and gentamicin. Half of the culture medium was replaced with fresh IL-2-containing medium on days 3 and 7. Unless noted otherwise, every peptide stimulation condition was grown in triplicate wells. Using Ficoll-Paque Plus gradient centrifugation, PBMC were separated from whole blood and then either used fresh or cryopreserved at -140C. The overlapping peptide pools covered the spike proteins of SARS-CoV-2 and of the common cold coronaviruses HCoV-NL63, HCoV-OC43 and HCoV-229E. The QIAamp micro DNA kit was used to extract genomic DNA from the cultured CD4+ T cells.

Receptor libraries were prepared by the immunoSEQ multiplex PCR assay. TCR beta CDR3 sequencing was performed on DNA from the cultured, isolated CD4+ T cells. Concerning the study's data processing: Non-productive TCR sequences were removed, reads were trimmed to the CDR3 region, and CDR3s of at least 7 amino acids were retained. The MANAFEST web app was used to pick out antigen-specific clonotypes by comparing their expansion in peptide wells with that in reference cultures. Positive clones required FDR<0.05 expansion versus reference and all other wells, odds ratio above 5, and frequency above 0.1% in two replicate wells. Cross-reactive clonotypes were defined as significantly expanded in SARS-CoV-2 spike wells and in at least one common cold coronavirus spike condition. Using the stringdist R package, CDR3 similarity was measured by Levenshtein distance, and unrooted trees were constructed with ape in R 3.6.1. TCRdb holds this immuneACCESS table with in-frame rearrangements only. Some clones are missing; in checked studies, unresolved V genes explain under half, and the rest has no known cause. The DNA was the basis for D and trimming; V, J and clone size are from that table. In all, the sample holds fewer than 55,000 clones, and 79% of those were seen once. Approximately 6% of the sample is taken by the ten largest.

The chain was built from TRBV6-5 and TRBJ1-2, and 9 junctional nucleotides match TRBD1. The sequenced sample was CD4+ T cells from PBMCs cultured with HCoV-OC43 spike peptides, obtained before COVID-19 vaccination. In light of the paper, this sample's cell subset or site label describes: HCoV-OC43 spike overlapping peptide pool stimulation. The receptor's source is a human donor who received a COVID-19 vaccine. Here the CDR3 is given as CASEEKTGGARGYTF. The sequence in DNA is TGTGCCAGCGAAGAGAAAACAGGGGGCGCACGGGGCTACACCTTC.